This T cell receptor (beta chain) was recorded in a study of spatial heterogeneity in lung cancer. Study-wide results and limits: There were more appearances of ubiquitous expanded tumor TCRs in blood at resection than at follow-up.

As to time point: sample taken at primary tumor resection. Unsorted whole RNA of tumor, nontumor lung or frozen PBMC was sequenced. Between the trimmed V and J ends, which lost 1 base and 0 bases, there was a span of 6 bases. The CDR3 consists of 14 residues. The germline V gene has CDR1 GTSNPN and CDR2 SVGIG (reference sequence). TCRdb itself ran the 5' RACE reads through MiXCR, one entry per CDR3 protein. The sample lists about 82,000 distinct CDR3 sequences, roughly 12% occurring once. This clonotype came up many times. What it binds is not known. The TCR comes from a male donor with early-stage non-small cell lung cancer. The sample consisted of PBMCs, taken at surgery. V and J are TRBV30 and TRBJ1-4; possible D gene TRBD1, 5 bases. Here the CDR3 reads CAWSGDSTNEKLFF. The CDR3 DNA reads TGTGCCTGGAGTGGGGACTCAACTAATGAAAAACTGTTTTTT.